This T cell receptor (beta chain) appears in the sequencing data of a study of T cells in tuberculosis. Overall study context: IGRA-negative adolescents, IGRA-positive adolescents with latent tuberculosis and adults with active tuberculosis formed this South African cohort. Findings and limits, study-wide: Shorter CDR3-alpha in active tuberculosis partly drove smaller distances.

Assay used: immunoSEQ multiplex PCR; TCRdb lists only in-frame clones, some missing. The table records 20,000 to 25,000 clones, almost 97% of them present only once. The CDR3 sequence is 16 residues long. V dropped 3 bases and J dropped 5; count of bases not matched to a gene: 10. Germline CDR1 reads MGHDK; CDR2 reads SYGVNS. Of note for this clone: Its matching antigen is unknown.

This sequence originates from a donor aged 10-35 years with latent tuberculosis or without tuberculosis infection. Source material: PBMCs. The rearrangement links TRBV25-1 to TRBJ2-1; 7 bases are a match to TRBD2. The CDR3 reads CASSDPQRERDNEQFF. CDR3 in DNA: TGTGCCAGCAGTGACCCACAGCGGGAAAGAGACAATGAGCAGTTCTTC.